This T cell receptor (beta chain) emerged from a study of T cell responses to AZD1222 COVID-19 vaccine. General study findings and limits: Among AZD1222 vaccinees, only five or six were seropositive at baseline. When two AZD1222 doses had been given, Spike-specific TCR breadth and depth rose.

On this clone itself: What it binds is not known.

Germline CDR1 and CDR2: SGHDT and YYEEEE. V was clipped by 3 bases and J by 2 bases; unmatched bases: 14. This CDR3 is 18 amino acids long. Sequencing used immunoSEQ multiplex PCR; TCRdb keeps in-frame clones, though not all of them. The table records around 140,000 clones, around 93% of them present only once. This chain joins TRBV5-6 and TRBJ2-7; TRBD2 matches 10 bases. Here the sequenced sample was peripheral blood, taken 28 days after the second AZD1222 dose. The clonotype comes from an adult who received the AZD1222 COVID-19 vaccine. Here the CDR3 reads CASSSSLEREGIPYEQYF. Written as DNA, the CDR3 is TGTGCCAGCAGCTCCAGCTTAGAGCGGGAGGGCATACCCTACGAGCAGTACTTC.